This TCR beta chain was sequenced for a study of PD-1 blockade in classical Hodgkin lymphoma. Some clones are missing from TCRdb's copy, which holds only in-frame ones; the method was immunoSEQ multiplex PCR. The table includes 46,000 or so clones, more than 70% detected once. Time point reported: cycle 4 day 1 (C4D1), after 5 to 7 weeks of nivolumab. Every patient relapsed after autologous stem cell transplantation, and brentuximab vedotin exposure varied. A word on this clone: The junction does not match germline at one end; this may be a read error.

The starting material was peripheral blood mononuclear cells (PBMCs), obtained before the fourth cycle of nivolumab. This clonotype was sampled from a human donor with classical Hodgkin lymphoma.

DNA of the CDR3: TGTGCCAGCAGCGTAGCGGGACGGAACCCTGAAGCTTTCTTT. Translation gives CASSVAGRNPEAFF. This chain connects TRBV9 to TRBJ1-1, with D tentatively TRBD1 (5 bases). Germline lookup yields CDR1 SGDLS and CDR2 YYNGEE. There are 14 residues in the CDR3.